The clone carrying this T cell receptor (beta chain) showed up many times. As yet, its antigen is unknown. V gave up 8 bases and J gave up 3 bases, with 17 bases separating them. This CDR3 is built from 15 residues. This entry comes from a study of T cells in Graves' hyperthyroidism and ophthalmopathy. Findings and limits, study-wide: Blood also carried most thyroid clonotypes expanded above 0.001.

Investigators excluded patients with uncontrolled infection, other autoimmune disease, pregnancy or lactation. Clinical symptoms, serum thyroxine and TRAb, thyroid ultrasound and orbital computed tomography were used for the diagnoses. Amplified TCR beta CDR3 regions derived from RNA transcripts. First-round RT-PCR of the TCR CDR3 relied on the HTBI primer set. TCRdb used MiXCR to reprocess the multiplex PCR reads, holding one entry per CDR3 protein. Of a few hundred thousand distinct CDR3 sequences listed, roughly 14% are singletons. The chain combines TRBV12-3 or TRBV12-4 with TRBJ1-5; no clear D gene. Sequences were obtained from blood. This TCR was recovered from a woman aged 25 to 39 with Graves' hyperthyroidism. Written as DNA, the CDR3 is TGTGCCAGCCTCGACACCAACGGTCCCAATCAGCCCCAGCATTTT. Its protein is CASLDTNGPNQPQHF.